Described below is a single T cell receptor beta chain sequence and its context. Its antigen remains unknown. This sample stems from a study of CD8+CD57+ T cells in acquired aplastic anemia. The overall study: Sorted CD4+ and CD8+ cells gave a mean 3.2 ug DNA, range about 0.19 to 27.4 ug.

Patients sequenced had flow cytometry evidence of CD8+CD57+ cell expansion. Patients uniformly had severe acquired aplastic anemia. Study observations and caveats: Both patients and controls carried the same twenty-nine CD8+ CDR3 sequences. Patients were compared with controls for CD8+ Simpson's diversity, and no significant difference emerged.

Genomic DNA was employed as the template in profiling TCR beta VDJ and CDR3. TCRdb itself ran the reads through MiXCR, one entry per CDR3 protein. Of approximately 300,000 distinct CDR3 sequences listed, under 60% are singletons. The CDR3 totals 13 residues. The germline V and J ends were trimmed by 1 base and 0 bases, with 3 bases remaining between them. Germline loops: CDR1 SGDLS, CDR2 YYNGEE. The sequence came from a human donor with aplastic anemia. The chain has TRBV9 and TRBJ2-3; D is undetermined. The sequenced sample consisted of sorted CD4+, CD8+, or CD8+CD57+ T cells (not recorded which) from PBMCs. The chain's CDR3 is CASSVLSTDTQYF. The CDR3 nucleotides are TGTGCCAGCAGCGTACTAAGCACAGATACGCAGTATTTT.